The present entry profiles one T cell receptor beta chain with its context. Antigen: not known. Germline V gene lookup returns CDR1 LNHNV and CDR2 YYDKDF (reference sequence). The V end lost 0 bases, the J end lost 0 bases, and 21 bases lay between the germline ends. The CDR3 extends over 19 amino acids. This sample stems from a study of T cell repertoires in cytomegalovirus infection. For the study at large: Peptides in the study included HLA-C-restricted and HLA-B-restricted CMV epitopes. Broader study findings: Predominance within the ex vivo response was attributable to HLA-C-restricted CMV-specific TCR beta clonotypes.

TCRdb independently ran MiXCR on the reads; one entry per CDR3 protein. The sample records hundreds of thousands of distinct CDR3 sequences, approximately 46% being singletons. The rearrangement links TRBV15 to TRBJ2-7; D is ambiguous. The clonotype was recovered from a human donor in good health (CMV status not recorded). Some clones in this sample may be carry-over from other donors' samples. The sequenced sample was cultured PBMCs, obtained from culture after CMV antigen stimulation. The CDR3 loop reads CATSRDLRSPWGGSYEQYF. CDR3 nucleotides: TGTGCCACCAGCAGAGATCTACGGAGTCCTTGGGGTGGCTCCTACGAGCAGTACTTC.